This passage covers 20 T cell receptor beta chains from one sample sequenced in a study of blood T cell repertoires in COVID-19. Here immunoSEQ multiplex PCR was the method, and the copy in TCRdb shows in-frame clones only, minus some. The repertoire holds over 250,000 clones, roughly 90% seen once, with 2.6% in the top ten. Sequencing was carried out using PBMCs or T cells enriched from blood (not recorded which). The source of these receptors is a man aged 60-69 years who had recovered from COVID-19.

J is TRBJ1-5 and V is TRBV19; 9 nucleotides line up with TRBD1. Germline CDR1 LNHDA, CDR2 SQIVND (reference sequence). The CDR3 contains 15 residues. V trimming: 2 bases; J trimming: 3 bases; junction bases outside the gene matches: 2. The CDR3 DNA sequence: TGTGCCAGTAGTATAAACAGGGGGCCCAATCAGCCCCAGCATTTT. Encoded protein: CASSINRGPNQPQHF.

The chain is built from TRBV6-5 and TRBJ1-2, with D uncertain. The CDR3 is 12 residues long. The V gene's germline CDR1 is MNHEY and CDR2 SVGAGI. Trimming shortened V by 6 bases and J by 4 bases, and 9 bases separated the two germline ends. CDR3 protein: CASSRAPYGYTF. CDR3 DNA: TGTGCCAGCAGCCGAGCTCCCTATGGCTACACCTTC.

This clone was observed a single time. This chain connects TRBV5-1 to TRBJ2-5; 9 bases line up with TRBD2. CDR3 length: 16 amino acids. The germline CDR1 and CDR2 sequences are SGHRS and YFSETQ. The trim removed 2 bases at V and 5 bases at J, leaving 10 bases unmatched. The CDR3 protein is CASSLIQRGAGETQYF. CDR3 nucleotide sequence: TGCGCCAGCAGCTTAATTCAGCGGGGGGCGGGCGAGACCCAGTACTTC. Combining the CDR3 with reference TRBV5-1 and TRBJ2-5 gives the whole variable domain KAGVTQTPRYLIKTRGQQVTLSCSPISGHRSVSWYQQTPGQGLQFLFEYFSETQRNKGNFPGRFSGRQFSNSRSEMNVSTLELGDSALYLCASSLIQRGAGETQYFGPGTRLLVL.

The rearrangement uses TRBV30 and TRBJ2-7, with a tentative D call TRBD2 (6 bases). Per the germline V gene, CDR1 is GTSNPN and CDR2 is SVGIG (reference sequence). Trimming removed 2 bases at V and 4 bases at J, with 15 bases between. The CDR3 has 14 residues. CDR3 amino acids: CAWSLTGVGYEQYF. The CDR3 nucleotides read TGTGCCTGGAGTTTGACGGGAGTGGGGTACGAGCAGTACTTC. Using reference TRBV30 and TRBJ2-7 for the parts outside the CDR3, the full variable domain is SQTIHQWPATLVQPVGSPLSLECTVEGTSNPNLYWYRQAAGRGLQLLFYSVGIGQISSEVPQNLSASRPQDRQFILSSKKLLLSDSGFYLCAWSLTGVGYEQYFGPGTRLTVT.

The rearrangement uses TRBV6-1 and TRBJ2-7, with 8 nucleotides matching TRBD2. V lost 1 base to trimming and J lost 2 bases; unmatched junction nucleotides: 4. This CDR3 contains 15 residues. From germline, CDR1 is MNHNS and CDR2 SASEGT. The chain's CDR3 is CASSEEEAGAYEQYF. CDR3 coding DNA: TGTGCCAGCAGTGAAGAGGAAGCGGGGGCCTACGAGCAGTACTTC.

This sequence joins TRBV27 and TRBJ2-1, with 9 bases aligning to TRBD2. In germline, CDR1 is MNHEY, CDR2 SMNVEV (reference sequence). Unmatched junction bases numbered 5, after V lost 5 bases and J lost 3 bases. This CDR3 region has 15 residues. CDR3 amino acids: CASSTGTSLYNEQFF. CDR3 bases: TGTGCCAGCAGTACCGGGACTAGCCTCTACAATGAGCAGTTCTTC.

This chain links TRBV4-3 with TRBJ1-2; weak D call: TRBD1 (5 bases). V lost 1 base and J 4 bases, leaving 16 bases between the germline ends. This CDR3 has 16 amino acids. CDR1 is LGHNA, CDR2 YSLEER, per germline. Written as DNA, the CDR3 is TGCGCCAGCAGCCAAGGGGCACGGGGGGTTAGCTATGGCTACACCTTC. This translates into CASSQGARGVSYGYTF.

This rearrangement joins TRBV28 to TRBJ1-1; no clear D gene. This CDR3 contains 13 residues. The germline CDR1 and CDR2 sequences are MDHEN and SYDVKM. V gave up 6 bases and J gave up 0 bases, with 8 bases separating them. The CDR3 nucleotides read TGTGCCAGCAGGCCGGGGATGAACACTGAAGCTTTCTTT. This gives the protein CASRPGMNTEAFF.

This chain connects TRBV30 to TRBJ1-4, with TRBD1 identical over 7 bases. The ends lost 2 bases at V and 1 base at J; junction bases unmatched: 7. CDR3 length equals 16 residues. Germline V gene lookup returns CDR1 GTSNPN and CDR2 SVGIG (reference sequence). The CDR3 DNA is TGTGCCTGGAGTCCGACAGGGTACGGAACTAATGAAAAACTGTTTTTT. Its translation is CAWSPTGYGTNEKLFF.

The chain joins TRBV18 to TRBJ1-2; TRBD1 aligns across 8 bases. CDR1 is KGHSH, CDR2 LQKENI, per germline. The CDR3 runs 15 residues. V lost 2 bases to trimming and J lost 4 bases; unmatched junction nucleotides: 6. CDR3 bases: TGTGCCAGCTCACCAACGGCAGGGGGCTCCTATGGCTACACCTTC. Its protein product is CASSPTAGGSYGYTF.

This chain joins TRBV18 and TRBJ1-2, with D uncertain. The CDR3 length is 14 residues. V was pared by 3 bases and J by 11 bases, with 19 bases between. CDR1 and CDR2 (germline): KGHSH, LQKENI. CDR3 region: CASSPRSEAKEYTF. The CDR3, as DNA: TGTGCCAGCTCACCTCGTTCGGAGGCTAAGGAATACACCTTC.

This clone was counted ten times or more. J is TRBJ2-7 and V is TRBV24-1; 8 bases line up with TRBD1. The V and J ends lost 6 bases and 0 bases, in that order; junction bases with no gene match: 3. The V gene's germline CDR1 is KGHDR and CDR2 SFDVKD. The CDR3 has 14 residues. The CDR3 loop reads CATSQDRDSYEQYF. DNA for the CDR3: TGTGCCACCAGTCAGGACAGGGACTCCTACGAGCAGTACTTC.

The V and J genes are TRBV7-6 and TRBJ2-1, with 9 bases aligning to TRBD2. J gave up 2 bases and V 5 bases, and 10 bases lay outside the gene matches. Germline V gives CDR1 SGHVS, CDR2 FNYEAQ. The CDR3 loop spans 17 amino acids. For the CDR3, the DNA is TGTGCCAGCAGCCCCAGAGCGGGGGGCGCCGCCTACAATGAGCAGTTCTTC. It translates to CASSPRAGGAAYNEQFF.

The rearrangement uses TRBV6-2 or TRBV6-3 and TRBJ1-2, with D perhaps TRBD1 (5 bases). The germline V gene encodes CDR1 MNHEY and CDR2 SVGEGT. This CDR3 contains 14 residues. V was cut by 4 bases and J by 0 bases, with 9 bases left in between. The CDR3 DNA reads TGTGCCAGCAGTTCGACAGCTACTAACTATGGCTACACCTTC. Translated: CASSSTATNYGYTF.

The genes are TRBV5-6 and TRBJ2-7; TRBD1 matches at 7 bases. V trimming: 4 bases; J trimming: 2 bases; junction bases outside the gene matches: 9. The CDR3 is made up of 15 amino acids. Germline lookup yields CDR1 SGHDT and CDR2 YYEEEE. The CDR3 spells CASSLRTGLTYEQYF. The CDR3 nucleotides are TGTGCCAGCAGCCTTCGGACAGGTTTAACCTACGAGCAGTACTTC.

This clone was seen just once. This sequence joins TRBV11-3 and TRBJ2-1, with TRBD2 matching over 11 bases. J was trimmed by 8 bases and V by 5 bases; bases with no gene match: 14. Germline V lookup: CDR1 SGHNT, CDR2 YENEEA. There are 17 residues in the CDR3. The DNA for the CDR3 is TGTGCCAGCAGCGCGATCCGCACTAGCGGGAGTAGTGATGAGCAGTTCTTC. Translation: CASSAIRTSGSSDEQFF.

V gene TRBV24-1 combines with J gene TRBJ1-2; tentatively, D is TRBD1 (6 bases). CDR1 and CDR2 from the germline V gene are KGHDR and SFDVKD. The CDR3 covers 13 residues. V lost 5 bases and J lost 7, with 13 bases in between. Here the CDR3 DNA reads TGTGCCACCAGTGGGCCCGGGGGGCTTGGCTACACCTTC. Translating gives CATSGPGGLGYTF.

This chain uses TRBV9 with TRBJ2-7; 14 bases line up with TRBD2. The CDR3 spans 15 residues. The V and J ends lost 3 bases and 3 bases, in that order; junction bases with no gene match: 2. The germline V gene encodes CDR1 SGDLS and CDR2 YYNGEE. The CDR3 loop reads CASSEGLAGDYEQYF. The CDR3, as DNA: TGTGCCAGCAGCGAGGGACTAGCGGGAGACTACGAGCAGTACTTC.

The chain carries TRBV5-6 and TRBJ1-2, with a weak D call TRBD1 (5 bases). Germline CDR1 is SGHDT and CDR2 is YYEEEE. This CDR3 is built from 13 residues. The V end was cut by 3 bases, the J end by 1 base, with 7 bases between. The CDR3 loop is CASSSDINYGYTF. CDR3 DNA sequence: TGTGCCAGCAGCTCGGACATTAACTATGGCTACACCTTC.

V gene TRBV21-1 combines with J gene TRBJ1-2; whether TRBD1, the table's D call, matches the DNA was not checked. TRBV21-1 is a listed pseudogene. This CDR3 region has 15 residues. CDR3 sequence (DNA): TGTGCCAGACCTGGACAGGGTCGGACATATCGGGGCTACACCTTC. Translating it yields CARPGQGRTYRGYTF.